This TCR beta chain was recorded in a study of response to subunit inactivated influenza vaccine. This clonotype was detected many times. The V and J ends lost 5 bases and 5 bases respectively, with 9 bases between them. Germline V gives CDR1 MNHNS, CDR2 SASEGT. This CDR3 has 12 amino acids. TCRdb reprocessed the RT-PCR reads with MiXCR, giving one entry per CDR3 protein. The sample includes about 650,000 distinct CDR3 sequences, 14% seen only once; the top ten take less than 8.5%. This rearrangement joins TRBV6-1 to TRBJ2-5; D unresolved. This receptor was taken from a man between 45 and 60 years old who received an inactivated influenza vaccine. This specimen consisted of PBMCs from blood, obtained 14 to 15 days before vaccination. CDR3 coding DNA: TGTGCCAGCAGTAAAACCAGGGAGACCCAGTACTTC. It codes for CASSKTRETQYF.